Sequencing of this TCR beta chain was carried out in a study of CD8 T cells in Susac syndrome. Peripheral blood CD8+ and CD4+ T cells were profiled by TCR beta sequencing. The patients serving as multiple sclerosis controls were treatment-naive. They had stable or active relapsing-remitting disease and fulfilled revised McDonald criteria. This CDR3 has 11 amino acids. Germline V gene data show CDR1 as SNHLY and CDR2 as FYNNEI. Trimming shortened V by 8 bases and J by 10 bases, and 12 bases separated the two germline ends. RNA was extracted with the RNeasy kit, and a quantity of roughly 0.45 to 1 ug was reverse transcribed using random hexamers. The immunoSEQ assay covered 54 Vbeta and 13 Jbeta segments for CDR3. From the immunoSEQ multiplex PCR reads, TCRdb called clonotypes with MiXCR, one entry per CDR3 protein. The sample records hundreds of thousands of distinct CDR3 sequences, more than 80% being singletons.

Sequences were obtained from CD8+ T cells from PBMCs. J is TRBJ2-1 and V is TRBV2, with a tentative D call TRBD2 (5 bases). The source is a human donor with multiple sclerosis. The CDR3 loop is CASGSTGEQFF. The DNA for the CDR3 is TGTGCCAGCGGCTCCACGGGAGAGCAGTTCTTC. Based on the CDR3 plus reference TRBV2 and TRBJ2-1, the full variable domain is EPEVTQTPSHQVTQMGQEVILRCVPISNHLYFYWYRQILGQKVEFLVSFYNNEISEKSEIFDDQFSVERPDGSNFTLKIRSTKLEDSAMYFCASGSTGEQFFGPGTRLTVL.